Listed below are T cell receptor beta chains from one sample, sequenced in a study of OX40 agonist ivuxolimab in advanced cancers. Using immunoSEQ multiplex PCR, the repertoire was profiled, and TCRdb retains in-frame clones only, with some absent. The sample has roughly 48,000 clones, around nine tenths seen once; the top ten hold 10%. The sample was CD4+ or CD8+ T cells sorted from blood, taken in a trial of the OX40 agonist ivuxolimab. These receptors all stem from an adult with an advanced solid tumor such as melanoma, head and neck, liver or kidney cancer. The CDR3 runs from the conserved cysteine through the conserved F or W. A D gene is named only where the DNA matches it firmly. Rows may omit the clone size; those that give it use once, few, many or a size class.

d_call j_call clone_size v_call cdr3_length cdr3_aa cdr3_nt
TRBD1 TRBJ2-7 - TRBV11-3 15 CASSSRTGITYEQYF TGTGCCAGCAGCTCTCGGACAGGAATTACCTACGAGCAGTACTTC
- TRBJ2-7 - TRBV13 17 CASSLDAVAGQFHEQYF TGTGCCAGCAGCTTAGACGCGGTGGCGGGACAGTTCCACGAGCAGTACTTC
- TRBJ2-3 - TRBV18 14 CASIRWGVADTQYF TGTGCCAGCATCCGATGGGGCGTCGCAGATACGCAGTATTTT
- TRBJ1-2 - TRBV4-3 15 CASSQDGGTNYGYTF TGCGCCAGCAGCCAAGATGGGGGGACTAACTATGGCTACACCTTC
TRBD2 TRBJ2-1 - TRBV6-5 15 CASSLGLAGVNEQFF TGTGCCAGCAGTTTGGGACTAGCGGGAGTCAATGAGCAGTTCTTC
- TRBJ2-7 - TRBV7-7 15 CASSLAPESAYEQYF TGTGCTAGCAGCTTAGCCCCTGAAAGTGCCTACGAGCAGTACTTC
TRBD1 TRBJ2-5 - TRBV27 15 CASSFRQGARETQYF TGTGCCAGCAGTTTCAGACAGGGGGCCCGGGAGACCCAGTACTTC
- TRBJ1-2 - TRBV19 16 CASSFAYPQTNYGYTF TGTGCCAGTAGCTTCGCGTATCCCCAGACTAACTATGGCTACACCTTC
- TRBJ2-1 once TRBV5-1 15 CASSPKGLPQNEQFF TGCGCCAGCAGCCCAAAGGGACTTCCCCAAAATGAGCAGTTCTTC
- TRBJ1-2 - TRBV7-6 8 CASSLYTF TGTGCCAGCAGCTTGTACACCTTC
- TRBJ2-5 - TRBV4-2 14 CASSPGGLQETQYF TGTGCCAGCTCCCCCGGGGGGCTCCAAGAGACCCAGTACTTC
- TRBJ1-6 - TRBV5-5 14 CASSEGAYNSPLHF TGTGCCAGCAGTGAGGGAGCCTATAATTCACCCCTCCACTTT
- TRBJ2-7 - TRBV2 15 CASSQTGTRRYEQYF TGTGCCAGCAGTCAAACCGGGACGCGGCGCTACGAGCAGTACTTC
- TRBJ1-1 - TRBV27 15 CASSFRGGALTEAFF TGTGCCAGCAGTTTTCGGGGCGGTGCTCTAACTGAAGCTTTCTTT
- TRBJ2-1 once TRBV19 16 CASRLGVGWGYNEQFF TGTGCCAGTCGGCTTGGTGTGGGTTGGGGATACAATGAGCAGTTCTTC
- TRBJ2-1 - TRBV9 13 CASSVAGGHEQFF TGTGCCAGCAGCGTAGCCGGAGGCCATGAGCAGTTCTTC
- TRBJ1-3 - TRBV11-3 15 CASSSRDGYGNTIYF TGTGCCAGCAGCTCTAGGGACGGTTATGGAAACACCATATATTTT
- TRBJ2-7 - TRBV7-3 14 CASSLVGNSYEQYF TGTGCCAGCAGCTTAGTTGGTAACTCCTACGAGCAGTACTTC
- TRBJ2-7 - TRBV27 14 CASSLDRLNYEQYF TGTGCCAGCAGTTTGGACAGATTAAACTACGAGCAGTACTTC
- TRBJ2-1 - TRBV20-1 11 CSARTVNEQFF TGCAGTGCTAGGACAGTAAATGAGCAGTTCTTC
- TRBJ1-5 medium-sized TRBV19 12 CASSIPDQPQHF TGTGCCAGTAGCATACCAGATCAGCCCCAGCATTTT
TRBD1 TRBJ2-5 - TRBV14 15 CASSQHFTGGETQYF TGTGCCAGCAGCCAACATTTCACAGGGGGTGAGACCCAGTACTTC
- TRBJ1-5 - TRBV25-1 13 CASSEPPGQPQHF TGTGCCAGCAGTGAACCTCCTGGACAGCCCCAGCATTTT
- TRBJ2-7 - TRBV5-1 13 CASSPQGYYEQYF TGCGCCAGCAGCCCGCAGGGTTATTACGAGCAGTACTTC
TRBD1 TRBJ2-7 - TRBV29-1 14 CSVDGTGESYEQYF TGCAGCGTAGACGGGACAGGGGAAAGCTACGAGCAGTACTTC
- TRBJ2-5 - TRBV4-3 15 CASSQDRAGVETQYF TGCGCCAGCAGCCAAGATCGGGCAGGGGTAGAGACCCAGTACTTC
- TRBJ1-5 - TRBV7-2 15 CASSLIGGDNQPQHF TGTGCCAGCAGCTTAATTGGGGGAGACAATCAGCCCCAGCATTTT
- TRBJ2-3 - TRBV25-1 12 CASSESRGPTNF TGTGCCAGCAGTGAATCTCGGGGGCCCACCAATTTT
- TRBJ1-2 - TRBV9 12 CASSLHPYGYTF TGTGCCAGCAGCCTCCATCCGTATGGCTACACCTTC
- TRBJ1-5 - TRBV2 15 CASSSRDIGNQPQHF TGTGCCAGCAGTTCCCGGGACATCGGCAATCAGCCCCAGCATTTT
- TRBJ1-1 - TRBV27 15 CASSLVRVGNTEAFF TGTGCCAGCAGTTTGGTACGGGTGGGGAACACTGAAGCTTTCTTT
- TRBJ1-2 - TRBV7-3 14 CASSFAGTVYGYTF TGTGCCAGCAGCTTTGCCGGGACCGTCTATGGCTACACCTTC
- TRBJ1-1 - TRBV6-5 13 CASSYVGGTEAFF TGTGCCAGCAGTTATGTTGGGGGCACTGAAGCTTTCTTT
TRBD1 TRBJ2-7 - TRBV7-9 15 CASSPQTGTTYEQYF TGTGCCAGCAGCCCCCAGACAGGGACCACCTACGAGCAGTACTTC
TRBD2 TRBJ2-7 - TRBV7-9 16 CASSLGSLAGEYEQYF TGTGCCAGCAGCTTAGGATCCCTAGCGGGAGAATACGAGCAGTACTTC
- TRBJ2-3 - TRBV4-3 15 CASSQDRLGENTQYF TGCGCCAGCAGCCAAGATCGGCTCGGGGAAAATACGCAGTATTTT
- TRBJ2-7 - TRBV5-4 15 CASSLERQVSYEQYF TGTGCCAGCAGCTTGGAACGCCAGGTGTCCTACGAGCAGTACTTC
TRBD2 TRBJ2-1 - TRBV5-6 15 CASSVGTSGGNEQFF TGTGCCAGCAGCGTCGGGACTAGCGGGGGCAATGAGCAGTTCTTC
- TRBJ2-3 - TRBV9 16 CASSLLERPSTDTQYF TGTGCCAGCAGCCTACTAGAGCGGCCTAGCACAGATACGCAGTATTTT
TRBD1 TRBJ2-2 - TRBV4-2 18 CASSSITDRGQVAGELFF TGTGCCAGCAGCTCCATCACGGACAGGGGGCAGGTTGCCGGGGAGCTGTTTTTT
- TRBJ2-3 - TRBV13 15 CASSSDYRSTDTQYF TGTGCCAGCAGTAGCGACTACCGAAGCACAGATACGCAGTATTTT
TRBD1 TRBJ2-4 - TRBV27 19 CASSPQGPGFIPAKNIQYF TGTGCCAGCAGTCCACAGGGGCCTGGTTTTATACCTGCCAAAAACATTCAGTACTTC
TRBD1 TRBJ2-5 - TRBV9 16 CASSVEAGGPSETQYF TGTGCCAGCAGCGTAGAGGCAGGGGGCCCTTCGGAGACCCAGTACTTC
- TRBJ1-4 - TRBV9 14 CASSVGGGGEKLFF TGTGCCAGCAGCGTAGGAGGGGGGGGTGAAAAACTGTTTTTT
TRBD1 TRBJ2-2 - TRBV30 16 CAWSYIGGDNTGELFF TGTGCCTGGAGTTATATAGGGGGCGATAACACCGGGGAGCTGTTTTTT
- TRBJ2-1 - TRBV9 12 CASSTGSGEQFF TGTGCCAGCAGCACAGGGTCGGGTGAGCAGTTCTTC
- TRBJ2-5 once TRBV19 12 CASSRGVETQYF TGTGCCAGTAGTAGGGGGGTAGAGACCCAGTACTTC
TRBD1 TRBJ1-6 - TRBV7-8 15 CASSYGTGGRSPLHF TGTGCCAGCAGCTACGGGACAGGTGGACGTTCACCCCTCCACTTT
- TRBJ1-2 few TRBV6-5 13 CASRPQGYYGYTF TGTGCCAGCAGACCACAGGGCTACTATGGCTACACCTTC
- TRBJ2-5 - TRBV7-9 19 CASSSPLVSSQPYQETQYF TGTGCCAGCAGCTCCCCCCTCGTTAGTAGTCAGCCGTACCAAGAGACCCAGTACTTC
- TRBJ1-1 once TRBV27 14 CASSRVGGLTEAFF TGTGCCAGCAGCCGCGTTGGGGGTCTAACTGAAGCTTTCTTT
TRBD1 TRBJ1-2 - TRBV29-1 13 CSAEGAGVHGYTF TGCAGCGCCGAGGGGGCGGGGGTCCATGGCTACACCTTC
- TRBJ1-1 - TRBV9 14 CASSARAWTTEAFF TGTGCCAGCAGCGCCCGAGCGTGGACCACTGAAGCTTTCTTT
TRBD2 TRBJ2-3 - TRBV7-2 15 CASSSTGGRGDTQYF TGTGCCAGCAGCTCCACGGGGGGGCGGGGAGATACGCAGTATTTT
TRBD2 TRBJ2-1 - TRBV27 14 CASSPSGGGNEQFF TGTGCCAGCAGTCCCTCGGGAGGGGGCAATGAGCAGTTCTTC
- TRBJ2-7 - TRBV7-2 13 CASSPVDSYEQYF TGTGCCAGCAGCCCCGTGGACAGCTACGAGCAGTACTTC
TRBD2 TRBJ2-5 - TRBV4-3 16 CASSQRERELQETQYF TGCGCCAGCAGCCAGAGAGAGCGGGAGCTTCAAGAGACCCAGTACTTC